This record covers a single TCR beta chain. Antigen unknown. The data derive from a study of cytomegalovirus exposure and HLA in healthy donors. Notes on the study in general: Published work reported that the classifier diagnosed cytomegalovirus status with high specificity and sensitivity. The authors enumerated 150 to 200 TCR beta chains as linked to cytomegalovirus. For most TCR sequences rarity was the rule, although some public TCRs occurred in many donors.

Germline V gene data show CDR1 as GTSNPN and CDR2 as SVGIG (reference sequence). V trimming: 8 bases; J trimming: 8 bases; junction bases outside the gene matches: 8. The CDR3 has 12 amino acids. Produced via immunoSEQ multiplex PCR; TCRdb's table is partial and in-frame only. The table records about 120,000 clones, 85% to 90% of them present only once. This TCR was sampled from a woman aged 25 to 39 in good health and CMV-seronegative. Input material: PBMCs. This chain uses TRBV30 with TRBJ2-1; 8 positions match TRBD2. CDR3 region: CAAIAGSYEQFF. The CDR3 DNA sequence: TGTGCCGCAATAGCGGGGTCCTATGAGCAGTTCTTC.